These T cell receptor beta chains were read from a single sample in a study of Graves' ophthalmopathy and Graves' hyperthyroidism. TCRdb re-derived calls from the multiplex PCR reads in MiXCR, one entry per CDR3 protein. The sample records about 620,000 distinct CDR3 sequences, 20% to 25% being singletons. The specimen was peripheral blood. These TCRs come from a woman under 30 with stable Graves' hyperthyroidism. Some clones in this sample may be carry-over from other donors' samples. CDR3s include the opening cysteine and the closing phenylalanine or tryptophan. The D gene is left open where the match is weak. A clone size is listed for some rows: how often the clone was seen (once, few, many), or a class if it is expanded.

J gene | clone size | D gene | V gene | CDR3 DNA | CDR3 protein
TRBJ1-5 | - | - | TRBV4-3 | TGCGCCAGCAGCCAAGATACATCCCGTCAGCCCCAGCATTTT | CASSQDTSRQPQHF
TRBJ1-1 | many | - | TRBV15 | TGTGCCACCAGCAGAGCCCGGCCCATGAACACTGAAGCTTTCTTT | CATSRARPMNTEAFF
TRBJ1-1 | - | - | TRBV6-2/TRBV6-3 | TGTGCCAGCAGTTACTTAGGGCCCGATATTACTGAAGCTTTCTTT | CASSYLGPDITEAFF
TRBJ2-7 | many | - | TRBV6-5 | TGTGCCAGCAGTTACTCGGCTCTAGCGTACTCCTACGAGCAGTACTTC | CASSYSALAYSYEQYF
TRBJ2-7 | - | TRBD2 | TRBV28 | TGTGCCAGCAGGAGATATAGCGGGAGGACCCTTGGCGAGCAGTGCTTC | CASRRYSGRTLGEQCF
TRBJ1-1 | many | - | TRBV6-2/TRBV6-3 | TGTGCCAGCAGTAGTACCGAGGCGAACACTGAAGCTTTCTTT | CASSSTEANTEAFF
TRBJ1-6 | - | - | TRBV7-2 | TGTGCCAGCTCGATCCTCGACCCGGAGAATTCACCCCTCCACTTT | CASSILDPENSPLHF
TRBJ1-2 | few | TRBD1 | TRBV18 | TGTGCCAGCTCACCGGGACAGCTCCTGGGCTATGGCTACACCTTC | CASSPGQLLGYGYTF
TRBJ2-2 | many | TRBD1 | TRBV12-3/TRBV12-4 | TGTGCCAGCAGTTCCAAACTCAACAGGGGGTCGAACACCGGGGAGCTGTTTTTT | CASSSKLNRGSNTGELFF
TRBJ1-6 | - | - | TRBV29-1 | TGCAGCGTTGAAGAGGAGGGAGGTTCACCCCTCCACTTT | CSVEEEGGSPLHF
TRBJ1-3 | many | - | TRBV11-2 | TGTGCCAGCAGCTTAGGGGACCGAAGACAGAACTCTGGAAACACCATATATTTT | CASSLGDRRQNSGNTIYF
TRBJ2-7 | many | - | TRBV2 | TGTGCCAGCAGATCCCCCAGCTCCTACGAGCAGTACTTC | CASRSPSSYEQYF
TRBJ2-7 | many | - | TRBV4-1 | TGCGCCAGCAGCCAAGGACAGGCAACAATCTACGAGCAGTACTTC | CASSQGQATIYEQYF
TRBJ1-5 | many | - | TRBV4-1 | TGCGCCAGCAGCCAAGATCGTGGGAGAGATCAGCCCCAGCATTTT | CASSQDRGRDQPQHF
TRBJ2-7 | many | TRBD1 | TRBV11-1 | TGTGCCAGCAGCTTAGCCGGGACAGCCACCTACGAGCAGTACTTC | CASSLAGTATYEQYF
TRBJ2-5 | - | TRBD2 | TRBV2 | TGTGCCAGCAGTGAGGAGGGAGGGCCGGCGGAGACCCAGTACTTC | CASSEEGGPAETQYF
TRBJ2-7 | - | TRBD2 | TRBV12-3/TRBV12-4 | TGTGCCAGCAGTTTAAGGACTAGCTGGGGTGAGCAGTACTTC | CASSLRTSWGEQYF
TRBJ1-2 | - | - | TRBV30 | TGTGCCTATAAAATAGACTATGGCTACACCTTC | CAYKIDYGYTF
TRBJ2-7 | - | TRBD2 | TRBV20-1 | TGCAGTGCTAGACGCCGGACTCTAGCGGTGGACTACGAGCAGTACTTC | CSARRRTLAVDYEQYF
TRBJ2-2 | many | TRBD2 | TRBV2 | TGTGCCAGCAGTGAAGTCCTAGCGGGGGGGACGAACACCGGGGAGCTGTTTTTT | CASSEVLAGGTNTGELFF
TRBJ1-2 | many | TRBD1 | TRBV28 | TGTGCCAGCAGCTCAGACTGGACAGGCCAATATGGCTACACCTTC | CASSSDWTGQYGYTF
TRBJ1-1 | - | - | TRBV5-1 | TGCGCCAGCAGCTTGGTTCCGGGACGGTGGTCCACTGAAGCTTTCTTT | CASSLVPGRWSTEAFF
TRBJ1-3 | many | - | TRBV6-2/TRBV6-3 | TGTGCCAGCAGTTACTCGATCGGAGGAAACACCATATATTTT | CASSYSIGGNTIYF
TRBJ2-2 | many | - | TRBV20-1 | TGCAGTGCGTCTACGAACACCGGGGAGCTGTTTTTT | CSASTNTGELFF
TRBJ1-2 | many | - | TRBV28 | TGTGCCAGCAGCTTGGCGGGGCATGGTGGCTACACCTTC | CASSLAGHGGYTF
TRBJ1-1 | once | - | TRBV7-9 | TGTGCCAGCAGCTTGTGGGGGGACACTGGAGCTTTCTTT | CASSLWGDTGAFF
TRBJ2-2 | - | - | TRBV19 | TGTGCCAGTAGTATGGGCCGGACGGGAGAGGGGGAGCTGTTTTTT | CASSMGRTGEGELFF
TRBJ2-5 | many | - | TRBV20-1 | TGCAGTGCTAGAGAGGCCGGGACTGGTAAAGAGACCCAGTACTTC | CSAREAGTGKETQYF
TRBJ2-7 | many | TRBD1 | TRBV12-3/TRBV12-4 | TGTGCCAGCAGTCCAGGGGACAGGGTCGGATCCTACGAGCAGTACTTC | CASSPGDRVGSYEQYF
TRBJ2-5 | many | - | TRBV6-1 | TGTGCCAGCAGTGAGTGGAAAATGGGACAAGAGACCCAGTACTTC | CASSEWKMGQETQYF
TRBJ2-5 | - | TRBD1 | TRBV5-1 | TGCGCCAGCAGCTTAGTGGACAGGGGGCCCCAAGAGACCCAGTACTTC | CASSLVDRGPQETQYF
TRBJ1-1 | few | - | TRBV6-2/TRBV6-3 | TGTGCCAGCACTAATTCCGGGGGCCGGCCTGAAGCTTTCTTT | CASTNSGGRPEAFF
TRBJ1-3 | once | - | TRBV15 | TGTGCCACCAGCAGAGGATGGGTCGCCGGAAACACTATATATTTT | CATSRGWVAGNTIYF
TRBJ1-5 | - | - | TRBV19 | TGTGCCAGTAGGGATCCGGGCCTCAATCAGCCCCAGCATTTT | CASRDPGLNQPQHF
TRBJ2-7 | - | - | TRBV12-3/TRBV12-4 | TGTGCCAGCAGTTGGACCCGGGGATACGAGCAGTACTTC | CASSWTRGYEQYF
TRBJ2-5 | many | TRBD2 | TRBV7-9 | TGTGCCAGCAGCTCAAGACGACTAGCGGGGGGGGGAGAGACCCAGTACTTC | CASSSRRLAGGGETQYF
TRBJ2-7 | few | TRBD2 | TRBV2 | TGTGCCAGCAATCTCGCGGGAGGCTCCTCCTACGAGCAGTACTTC | CASNLAGGSSYEQYF
TRBJ2-5 | many | - | TRBV2 | TGTGCTGGTGAGGGGATGGGAGAGACCAAGTACTTC | CAGEGMGETKYF
TRBJ1-1 | - | - | TRBV28 | TGTGCCAGCAACGATGCAGCATGGGGGGGACGTATGGGCACTGAAGCTTTCTTT | CASNDAAWGGRMGTEAFF
TRBJ2-2 | many | - | TRBV5-1 | TGCGCCAGCAGCTTGCCCCTAGGTACCGGGGAGCTGTTTTTT | CASSLPLGTGELFF
TRBJ1-1 | - | - | TRBV18 | TGTGCCAGCTCACCCGCTAGCAGGGGCGGCACTGAAGCTTTCTTT | CASSPASRGGTEAFF
TRBJ1-2 | - | - | TRBV12-3/TRBV12-4 | TGTGCCACCTGGGAAGGGGACTATGGCTACACCTTC | CATWEGDYGYTF
TRBJ2-2 | - | - | TRBV15 | TGTGCCACCAGCAGGAGTCCTTGGTCGAACACCGGGGAGCTGTTTTTT | CATSRSPWSNTGELFF
TRBJ1-5 | - | TRBD1 | TRBV6-1 | TGTGCCAGCACCGCTATTGGACAGGGAAGCAATCAGCCCCAGCATTTT | CASTAIGQGSNQPQHF
TRBJ1-2 | many | - | TRBV4-1 | TGCGCCAGCAGCCTGGACAGTCGTAATCCGGGGAACTATGGCTACACCTTC | CASSLDSRNPGNYGYTF
TRBJ1-2 | many | - | TRBV2 | TGTGCCAGCAGTGAAGAAATTGGCTACACCTTC | CASSEEIGYTF
TRBJ1-1 | many | - | TRBV28 | TGTGCCAGCAGTTTAATGACAGCTGAAGCTTTCTTT | CASSLMTAEAFF
TRBJ1-1 | - | - | TRBV6-1 | TGTGCCAGCAGGACCGGGACACTGAACACTGAAGCTTTCTTT | CASRTGTLNTEAFF
TRBJ1-3 | many | - | TRBV6-5 | TGTGCCAGCAGTTACTCGATGGTATCTGGAAACACCATATATTTT | CASSYSMVSGNTIYF
TRBJ1-6 | many | - | TRBV27 | TGTGCCAGCACCCCATACGAAGGGGGTTCACCCCTCCACTTT | CASTPYEGGSPLHF